This TCR beta chain stems from a study of blood T cell repertoires in COVID-19. Turning to the study itself: The origin of the acute and convalescent COVID-19 samples was the United States, Italy and Spain. From T cells, B-cell-depleted T cells, or PBMCs came the material, which was cDNA or gDNA.

The authors' processing: Reference gene primers were amplified, and this amplification served to estimate nucleated cell counts. Measured with immunoSEQ multiplex PCR; TCRdb has only the in-frame clones, and not every one. The V and J calls and the clone size are those of that table, but D and trimming were determined from the DNA. This repertoire shows some 300,000 clones, around 87% found once; its top ten account for about 1.2%. Per germline, CDR1 LGHDT and CDR2 YNNKEL (reference sequence). CDR3 length: 15 residues. V gave up 4 bases and J gave up 2 bases, with 14 bases separating them. This clone occurred a few times.

The V gene is TRBV3-1 (or the pseudogene TRBV3-2), the J gene TRBJ1-2; D perhaps matches TRBD1 (5 bases). The source material was peripheral blood. This receptor was obtained from a man between 65 and 80 years old with acute or convalescent COVID-19. The CDR3 coding sequence is TGTGCCAGCAGCCCGGGGGGAGGCCTAAACTATGGCTACACCTTC. Its translation: CASSPGGGLNYGYTF.